These 11 T cell receptor beta chains were all obtained from the same sample, sequenced in a study of blood T cell repertoires in COVID-19. Assay: immunoSEQ multiplex PCR; the TCRdb copy retains only in-frame clones and omits some. This table holds some 45,000 clones, approximately 85% found once. What was sequenced was peripheral blood. All receptors come from a woman of 80 years or more with acute or convalescent COVID-19.

This chain joins TRBV15 and TRBJ1-1; TRBD1 agrees at 9 bases. Trimming removed 3 bases from V and 4 bases from J; junction bases left unmatched: 3. Germline values: CDR1 LNHNV, CDR2 YYDKDF (reference sequence). The CDR3 covers 14 residues. As DNA, the CDR3 is TGTGCCACCAGCAGGGACAGGGGAAGCACTGAAGCTTTCTTT. This translates into CATSRDRGSTEAFF. Full variable domain (missing parts from reference TRBV15 and TRBJ1-1): DAMVIQNPRYQVTQFGKPVTLSCSQTLNHNVMYWYQQKSSQAPKLLFHYYDKDFNNEADTPDNFQSRRPNTSFCFLDIRSPGLGDTAMYLCATSRDRGSTEAFFGQGTRLTVV.

The gene calls are TRBV30 and TRBJ1-6; D may be TRBD1 (5 bases). The CDR3 length is 13 residues. Germline V gene data show CDR1 as GTSNPN and CDR2 as SVGIG (reference sequence). The ends were cut back, 4 bases at V and 9 bases at J, with 13 bases in the middle. The CDR3 protein is CAWKTGGRSPLHF. CDR3 DNA sequence: TGTGCCTGGAAAACGGGGGGACGTTCACCCCTCCACTTT.

The chain has TRBV7-2 and TRBJ2-1; 10 bases map to TRBD2. This CDR3 region has 15 residues. The V gene end was trimmed by 5 bases and the J gene end by 6 bases; junction bases not matched to a gene: 7. The germline CDR1 and CDR2 sequences are SGHTA and FQGNSA. Written as DNA, the CDR3 is TGTGCCAGCAGCCTAATAGCGGGAGGAGGCAATGAGCAGTTCTTC. It encodes CASSLIAGGGNEQFF.

V gene TRBV27 combines with J gene TRBJ2-7; D is perhaps TRBD2 (5 bases). The CDR3 totals 14 residues. CDR1 and CDR2 from the germline V gene are MNHEY and SMNVEV (reference sequence). Trimming took 2 bases from V and 0 from J, leaving 8 bases between them. The CDR3 DNA follows: TGTGCCAGCAGTTTAGGGGAGTACTCCTACGAGCAGTACTTC. Residues: CASSLGEYSYEQYF.

The chain recombines TRBV7-8 with TRBJ2-7; 10 bases line up with TRBD1. This CDR3 region has 17 residues. With V trimmed by 5 bases and J by 0 bases, 10 bases remained unmatched. The germline V gene has CDR1 SGHVS and CDR2 FQNEAQ. CDR3 nucleotide sequence: TGTGCCAGCAGCCGCATCGGGACAGGGGCGGGCTCCTACGAGCAGTACTTC. Protein product: CASSRIGTGAGSYEQYF.

The V and J genes are TRBV19 and TRBJ1-6; D not certain. V shed 7 bases and J shed 12 bases, with 16 bases lying between them. This CDR3 has 13 residues. Germline V gene data show CDR1 as LNHDA and CDR2 as SQIVND (reference sequence). The CDR3 DNA follows: TGTGCCAGTACCATGGACCGTCGGGGACCCCTCCACTTT. Protein sequence: CASTMDRRGPLHF. The complete variable domain, with remaining parts taken from reference TRBV19 and TRBJ1-6, reads DGGITQSPKYLFRKEGQNVTLSCEQNLNHDAMYWYRQDPGQGLRLIYYSQIVNDFQKGDIAEGYSVSREKKESFPLTVTSAQKNPTAFYLCASTMDRRGPLHFGNGTRLTVT.

The genes are TRBV2 and TRBJ2-1; TRBD2 aligns across 10 bases. V dropped 6 bases and J dropped 6; count of bases not matched to a gene: 11. CDR3 length: 16 residues. The germline CDR1 and CDR2 sequences are SNHLY and FYNNEI. The CDR3 loop reads CASRGIAGGSGNEQFF. In DNA, the CDR3 is TGTGCCAGCAGGGGGATAGCGGGAGGTTCTGGCAATGAGCAGTTCTTC.

The chain is built from TRBV18 and TRBJ2-1, with TRBD2 identical over 7 bases. Per the germline V gene, CDR1 is KGHSH and CDR2 is LQKENI. V shed 3 bases, J shed 5 bases, and the junction held 7 bases outside the gene matches. CDR3 length: 15 amino acids. CDR3 coding DNA: TGTGCCAGCTCACCGCTCGGGACTATTGACAATGAGCAGTTCTTC. Amino acid sequence: CASSPLGTIDNEQFF.

The gene calls are TRBV6-5 and TRBJ1-1, with D possibly being TRBD1 (6 bases). CDR3 length: 10 residues. Germline loops: CDR1 MNHEY, CDR2 SVGAGI. The V end lost 10 bases, the J end lost 6 bases, and 9 bases lay between the germline ends. This chain's CDR3 is CATAGAEAFF. CDR3 coding DNA: TGTGCCACCGCAGGGGCTGAAGCTTTCTTT.

This sequence joins TRBV3-1 (or the pseudogene TRBV3-2) and TRBJ1-6, with 9 bases fitting TRBD1. The CDR3 length is 14 residues. Germline V gives CDR1 LGHDT, CDR2 YNNKEL (reference sequence). J was trimmed by 9 bases and V by 4 bases; bases with no gene match: 4. The CDR3 DNA reads TGTGCCAGCAGCCCACAGGGGGCTAGTTCACCCCTCCACTTT. It translates to CASSPQGASSPLHF.

The J gene is TRBJ2-3, the V gene TRBV20-1; D possibly corresponds to TRBD1 (6 bases). The germline V gene encodes CDR1 DFQATT and CDR2 SNEGSKA (reference sequence). V shed 6 bases and J shed 12 bases, with 13 bases lying between them. The CDR3 covers 10 residues. The CDR3 protein is CSAGPGQQYF. In DNA, the CDR3 is TGCAGTGCGGGGCCGGGACAACAGTATTTT.